What follows are 28 T cell receptor beta chains derived from one specimen sequenced in a study of cytomegalovirus exposure and HLA in healthy donors. The PCR ran on 60 Vbeta and 13 Jbeta primers. Clones were read by immunoSEQ multiplex PCR, and TCRdb kept only the in-frame ones, dropping some. The repertoire includes under 200,000 clones, approximately 78% of them detected once, and about 1.7% sits in the top ten. Sequencing was done on a sample of PBMCs. Every receptor here comes from a woman between 18 and 29 years old in good health and CMV-seronegative.

This rearrangement joins TRBV6-6 to TRBJ2-5, with D possibly TRBD1 on 5 matching bases. The CDR3 consists of 13 residues. Germline CDR1 is MNHNY and CDR2 is SVGAGI (reference sequence). The V and J ends lost 9 bases and 4 bases respectively, with 15 bases between them. In DNA form, the CDR3 reads TGTGCCAGTAGGGAAATAGGGGCAGAGACCCAGTACTTC. The encoded protein is CASREIGAETQYF.

DNA of the CDR3: TGTGCCAGCAGCGTGGGCCCACTAGGAGGGGAGCTGTTTTTT. Amino acids: CASSVGPLGGELFF. The chain recombines TRBV9 with TRBJ2-2; tentatively, D is TRBD2 (5 bases). The CDR3 consists of 14 residues. Trimming cost V 2 bases and J 8 bases, with 13 bases left between them. The V gene's germline CDR1 is SGDLS and CDR2 YYNGEE.

This clone occurred a few times. This chain joins TRBV29-1 and TRBJ2-5, with 8 bases fitting TRBD2. This CDR3 spans 11 amino acids. CDR1 is SQVTM and CDR2 is ANQGSEA in the germline V gene. CDR3: CTGGGWETQYF. CDR3 coding DNA: TGCACCGGCGGGGGGTGGGAGACCCAGTACTTC.

The V and J genes are TRBV13 and TRBJ2-2, with 13 nucleotides matching TRBD2. The CDR3 is 18 amino acids. Trimming at V came to 3 bases and at J to 5 bases, leaving 9 bases not matched to a gene. The germline V gene has CDR1 PRHDT and CDR2 FYEKMQ (reference sequence). CDR3 sequence: CASSLGGGLAGETGELFF. CDR3 nucleotides: TGTGCCAGCAGCTTGGGGGGCGGACTAGCGGGAGAAACCGGGGAGCTGTTTTTT.

The table lists this clone with a few counts. CDR3 sequence (DNA): TGTGCCAGCAGCTTGGAGGACAGGGCTTTCAATGAGCAGTTCTTC. It specifies CASSLEDRAFNEQFF. J is TRBJ2-1 and V is TRBV5-4; TRBD1 matches 8 bases. The CDR3 consists of 15 residues. Germline V gene lookup returns CDR1 SGHNT and CDR2 YYREEE (reference sequence). J was trimmed by 6 bases and V by 0 bases; bases with no gene match: 5.

V usage is TRBV18 and J usage is TRBJ2-7; a weak D match, TRBD2 (6 bases). The CDR3 sequence is 15 residues long. The V gene lost 6 bases and the J gene lost 2 bases, with 17 bases spanning the gap. CDR1 KGHSH and CDR2 LQKENI come from the germline V gene. This chain's CDR3 is CASSLYGTGAYEQYF. CDR3 nucleotides: TGTGCCAGCTCCCTGTACGGGACTGGAGCCTACGAGCAGTACTTC.

The chain combines TRBV9 with TRBJ1-2; D uncertain. Looked up from germline, CDR1 is SGDLS and CDR2 is YYNGEE. Trimming left V 4 bases short and J 4 bases short, with 14 bases between. The length of the CDR3 is 14 residues. The CDR3 here is CASSFSRGVYGYTF. As DNA, the CDR3 is TGTGCCAGCAGCTTCTCTCGGGGAGTCTATGGCTACACCTTC.

CDR3 sequence reads: CASSPGHSLETQYF. DNA of the CDR3: TGTGCCAGCAGCCCGGGACATTCCTTAGAGACCCAGTACTTC. The chain uses TRBV11-2 and TRBJ2-5; tentatively, D is TRBD1 (6 bases). V lost 5 bases, J lost 4 bases, and 14 bases lay in between. There are 14 residues in the CDR3. Germline CDR1 reads SGHAT; CDR2 reads FQNNGV.

The sample holds one count of this clone. The V and J genes are TRBV11-3 and TRBJ2-4, with 9 bases identical to TRBD1. Germline CDR1 SGHNT, CDR2 YENEEA. The V gene end was trimmed by 4 bases and the J gene end by 8 bases; junction bases not matched to a gene: 9. CDR3 length: 15 amino acids. The CDR3 reads CASSSKWGQGDIQYF. The CDR3 DNA reads TGTGCCAGCAGCTCCAAATGGGGACAGGGAGACATTCAGTACTTC. The variable domain in full, completed from reference TRBV11-3 and TRBJ2-4, reads EAGVVQSPRYKIIEKKQPVAFWCNPISGHNTLYWYLQNLGQGPELLIRYENEEAVDDSQLPKDRFSAERLKGVDSTLKIQPAELGDSAVYLCASSSKWGQGDIQYFGAGTRLSVL.

The chain joins TRBV6-5 to TRBJ1-3; no clear D gene. This CDR3 contains 13 residues. Germline V gives CDR1 MNHEY, CDR2 SVGAGI. The V end lost 8 bases, the J end lost 0 bases, and 8 bases lay between the germline ends. The CDR3 sequence: CASSSNSGNTIYF. The CDR3 DNA reads TGTGCCAGCTCGAGCAACTCTGGAAACACCATATATTTT.

The gene calls are TRBV27 and TRBJ1-2; TRBD1 matches at 10 bases. Per the germline V gene, CDR1 is MNHEY and CDR2 is SMNVEV (reference sequence). Trimming removed 7 bases from V and 8 bases from J; junction bases left unmatched: 4. CDR3 length: 12 residues. DNA for the CDR3: TGTGCCAGCAAGACAGGGGGCGACGGCTACACCTTC. It codes for CASKTGGDGYTF.

The CDR3: CASSIKAQGNTEAFF. CDR3 bases: TGTGCCAGCTCGATCAAGGCACAGGGCAACACTGAAGCTTTCTTT. The gene calls are TRBV18 and TRBJ1-1; maybe TRBD1 (6 bases). Germline CDR1 and CDR2: KGHSH and LQKENI. With 6 bases removed from V and 2 bases from J, the gap between germline ends came to 16 bases. The CDR3 extends over 15 amino acids.

V usage is TRBV30 and J usage is TRBJ2-2; 10 bases agree with TRBD2. The germline CDR1 and CDR2 sequences are GTSNPN and SVGIG (reference sequence). V shed 0 bases, J shed 5 bases, and the junction held 6 bases outside the gene matches. This CDR3 contains 16 residues. This CDR3 reads CAWSVHLAGATGELFF. In DNA form, the CDR3 reads TGTGCCTGGAGTGTACACCTAGCGGGAGCTACCGGGGAGCTGTTTTTT.

The rearrangement uses TRBV5-1 and TRBJ2-1; tentatively, D is TRBD2 (6 bases). Trimming stripped 3 bases from V and 6 bases from J, with 13 bases between. Germline lookup yields CDR1 SGHRS and CDR2 YFSETQ. The CDR3 extends over 14 amino acids. CDR3 DNA sequence: TGCGCCAGCAGCTCTCCGGGACTGTTCAATGAGCAGTTCTTC. Translating gives CASSSPGLFNEQFF. Full variable domain (outside the CDR3, taken from reference TRBV5-1 and TRBJ2-1): KAGVTQTPRYLIKTRGQQVTLSCSPISGHRSVSWYQQTPGQGLQFLFEYFSETQRNKGNFPGRFSGRQFSNSRSEMNVSTLELGDSALYLCASSSPGLFNEQFFGPGTRLTVL.

This chain uses TRBV6-5 with TRBJ1-5; D remains ambiguous. This CDR3 is 14 amino acids long. V lost 4 bases to trimming and J lost 0 bases, with 7 bases between them. Germline loops: CDR1 MNHEY, CDR2 SVGAGI. The CDR3 reads CASSSADSNQPQHF. As DNA, the CDR3 is TGTGCCAGCAGTTCTGCAGATAGCAATCAGCCCCAGCATTTT.

Points on this clone: The junction shows a germline mismatch at one end, possibly a read error. The chain joins TRBV7-9 to TRBJ2-7; perhaps TRBD2 as D (5 bases). The germline CDR1 and CDR2 sequences are SEHNR and FQNEAQ (reference sequence). The CDR3 covers 12 residues. CDR3 nucleotides: TGTTCCAGCAGCTTAGAGGAGCGGCAGCAGTACTTC. Encoded protein: CSSSLEERQQYF.

The genes are TRBV29-1 and TRBJ1-2; possible D gene TRBD1, 5 bases. Germline V CDR1 and CDR2: SQVTM, ANQGSEA. The CDR3 is 13 residues long. V gave up 6 bases and J gave up 3 bases, with 14 bases separating them. The CDR3 is CSVAPGVDYGYTF. The CDR3, as DNA: TGCAGCGTCGCTCCGGGGGTGGACTATGGCTACACCTTC.

J is TRBJ2-3 and V is TRBV4-3; D gene unclear. Germline V gene sequence: CDR1 LGHNA, CDR2 YSLEER. The CDR3 covers 13 residues. Trimming left V 3 bases short and J 3 bases short, with 7 bases between. DNA for the CDR3: TGCGCCAGCAGCCAGACTGATACAGATACGCAGTATTTT. It specifies CASSQTDTDTQYF.

The V and J genes are TRBV28 and TRBJ1-2; D might be TRBD1 (5 bases). Germline lookup yields CDR1 MDHEN and CDR2 SYDVKM. This CDR3 region has 13 residues. The ends were cut back, 7 bases at V and 2 bases at J, with 11 bases in the middle. CDR3 in amino acids: CASTTDSNYGYTF. DNA of the CDR3: TGTGCCAGCACAACAGACAGCAACTATGGCTACACCTTC.

The chain carries TRBV28 and TRBJ1-2; 7 positions agree with TRBD1. Germline values: CDR1 MDHEN, CDR2 SYDVKM. With 4 bases clipped from V and 8 bases from J, the junction kept 13 bases outside the gene matches. The CDR3 sequence is 15 residues long. The CDR3: CASSSDRVRTEGYTF. The CDR3 DNA is TGTGCCAGCAGTTCCGACAGGGTCAGAACGGAAGGCTACACCTTC.

J is TRBJ2-2 and V is TRBV11-2; a weak D match, TRBD1 (6 bases). This CDR3 spans 16 amino acids. Per the germline V gene, CDR1 is SGHAT and CDR2 is FQNNGV. The ends were cut back, 5 bases at V and 2 bases at J, with 15 bases in the middle. The CDR3 loop is CASSRKPQGNTGELFF. CDR3 DNA: TGTGCCAGCAGCCGCAAACCACAGGGAAACACCGGGGAGCTGTTTTTT.

The genes are TRBV7-9 and TRBJ1-1; weak D call: TRBD1 (6 bases). Germline loops: CDR1 SEHNR, CDR2 FQNEAQ (reference sequence). This CDR3 has 13 amino acids. The V end lost 5 bases, the J end lost 8 bases, and 15 bases lay between the germline ends. The CDR3: CASSAGGAIEAFF. The CDR3 nucleotides read TGTGCCAGCAGCGCCGGGGGGGCTATCGAAGCTTTCTTT. Combining the CDR3 with reference TRBV7-9 and TRBJ1-1 gives the whole variable domain DTGVSQNPRHKITKRGQNVTFRCDPISEHNRLYWYRQTLGQGPEFLTYFQNEAQLEKSRLLSDRFSAERPKGSFSTLEIQRTEQGDSAMYLCASSAGGAIEAFFGQGTRLTVV.

The rearrangement links TRBV11-2 to TRBJ1-1; 7 bases are shared with TRBD1. V lost 5 bases, J lost 3 bases, and 21 bases stayed unmatched. CDR1 SGHAT and CDR2 FQNNGV come from the germline V gene. The CDR3 extends over 19 amino acids. Written as DNA, the CDR3 is TGTGCCAGCAGCCAGAGGGGACAGCAGCGTCGGGGGCGGCACACTGAAGCTTTCTTT. Its translation: CASSQRGQQRRGRHTEAFF.

The chain has TRBV19 and TRBJ1-4; 8 positions agree with TRBD1. V lost 3 bases, J lost 7 bases, and 7 bases stayed unmatched. The CDR3 loop spans 15 amino acids. Germline V gene data show CDR1 as LNHDA and CDR2 as SQIVND (reference sequence). CDR3 loop: CASSISRGRGEKLFF. Written as DNA, the CDR3 is TGTGCCAGTAGTATTAGCAGGGGGCGCGGTGAAAAACTGTTTTTT. The full variable domain, rest sourced from reference TRBV19 and TRBJ1-4, is DGGITQSPKYLFRKEGQNVTLSCEQNLNHDAMYWYRQDPGQGLRLIYYSQIVNDFQKGDIAEGYSVSREKKESFPLTVTSAQKNPTAFYLCASSISRGRGEKLFFGSGTQLSVL.

The V and J genes are TRBV7-9 and TRBJ1-5; TRBD1 aligns across 7 bases. The CDR3 covers 18 residues. Germline CDR1 is SEHNR and CDR2 is FQNEAQ (reference sequence). V lost 3 bases to trimming and J lost 0 bases; unmatched junction nucleotides: 11. The CDR3 region is CASSFGTEGLYSNQPQHF. CDR3 bases: TGTGCCAGCAGCTTCGGGACAGAGGGGCTGTATAGCAATCAGCCCCAGCATTTT.

CDR3 in DNA: TGTGCCAGCAGACCGGGACAGGGGGCCTACTACGAGCAGTACTTC. It encodes CASRPGQGAYYEQYF. The chain recombines TRBV27 with TRBJ2-7; the match to TRBD1 covers 12 bases. The CDR3 extends over 15 amino acids. The germline V gene has CDR1 MNHEY and CDR2 SMNVEV (reference sequence). The junction had 6 bases not matched to a gene; V was cut back by 6 bases and J by 3 bases.

The chain recombines TRBV27 with TRBJ2-7; 15 bases are a match to TRBD2. Germline V gives CDR1 MNHEY, CDR2 SMNVEV (reference sequence). The ends lost 2 bases at V and 4 bases at J; junction bases unmatched: 21. This CDR3 contains 22 residues. Here the CDR3 DNA reads TGTGCCAGCAGTTTAACGGCCCCGGGACTAGCGGGAGGAAGCTTCAGGGGATACGAGCAGTACTTC. Translation gives CASSLTAPGLAGGSFRGYEQYF.

This rearrangement joins TRBV13 to TRBJ2-5; TRBD2 is a possible D gene (5 bases). The V end was cut by 2 bases, the J end by 0 bases, with 7 bases between. Germline V lookup: CDR1 PRHDT, CDR2 FYEKMQ (reference sequence). This CDR3 is built from 14 residues. CDR3 bases: TGTGCCAGCAGCTTAAGAGGGTACCAAGAGACCCAGTACTTC. Translation gives CASSLRGYQETQYF.